The clone carrying this T cell receptor beta chain was picked up a small number of times. No antigen is known for it. The CDR3 runs 15 residues. Germline-derived CDR1 and CDR2 are SEHNR and FQNEAQ (reference sequence). The germline V and J ends were trimmed by 5 bases and 7 bases, with 18 bases remaining between them. The data were obtained in a study of CD8+CD57+ T cells in acquired aplastic anemia. The template for TCR beta VDJ and CDR3 sequence profiling was genomic DNA. TCRdb re-analysed the reads in MiXCR, keeping a single row per CDR3 protein. This table has more than 250,000 distinct CDR3 sequences, approximately 56% appearing once. Study outcomes and limitations: Roughly 27 sequences, all CD8+ CDR3, were shared between patients and controls.

The sequenced sample consisted of sorted CD4+, CD8+, or CD8+CD57+ T cells (not recorded which) from PBMCs. The sequence derives from a human donor with severe aplastic anemia or a healthy control (not recorded which). The chain recombines TRBV7-9 with TRBJ2-1, with TRBD2 as a possible D gene (5 bases). The CDR3 region has the DNA TGTGCCAGCAGCCCCCCGAGCGCGCTAGCTAATGAGCAGTTCTTC. Translating gives CASSPPSALANEQFF.